The 13 T cell receptor beta chains presented below share a single source sample, sequenced in a study of blood T cell repertoires in COVID-19. Sequencing was performed with immunoSEQ multiplex PCR; in TCRdb, only in-frame clones are kept and a portion is missing. The table has roughly 77,000 clones, about 87% seen once. Sample: peripheral blood. These receptors all come from a man aged 50 or older with active COVID-19.

The count of this clone is one. The genes are TRBV7-8 and TRBJ2-6; TRBD2 matches at 7 bases. V lost 5 bases to trimming and J lost 2 bases; unmatched junction nucleotides: 12. The CDR3 has 18 amino acids. The germline V gene encodes CDR1 SGHVS and CDR2 FQNEAQ. The CDR3 DNA reads as TGTGCCAGCAGCCGTGGGCTAGCGGTCGGAGCTGGGGCCAACGTCCTGACTTTC. Its protein is CASSRGLAVGAGANVLTF.

The V gene is TRBV18, the J gene TRBJ2-7; D possibly corresponds to TRBD2 (6 bases). This CDR3 contains 14 residues. Germline CDR1 is KGHSH and CDR2 is LQKENI. Trimming took 0 bases from V and 2 from J, leaving 8 bases between them. The CDR3 DNA follows: TGTGCCAGCTCACCACCGGGACTGCCCTACGAGCAGTACTTC. Encoded protein: CASSPPGLPYEQYF.

There are a few counts of this clone. J is TRBJ2-1 and V is TRBV6-2 or TRBV6-3; TRBD2 is a possible D gene (6 bases). Germline CDR1 reads MNHEY; CDR2 reads SVGEGT. CDR3 size: 15 residues. V was shortened by 2 bases and J by 0 bases, with 8 bases between the two germline ends. The CDR3 coding sequence is TGTGCCAGCAGTTACGAGACTAGCTCCTACAATGAGCAGTTCTTC. Its protein is CASSYETSSYNEQFF.

The gene calls are TRBV5-1 and TRBJ1-2; 7 bases are a match to TRBD1. Trimming took 6 bases from V and 0 from J; bases not matched to a gene: 11. Germline CDR1 SGHRS, CDR2 YFSETQ. This CDR3 is 16 amino acids long. The CDR3 region is CASKPGYRGSNYGYTF. The CDR3 DNA follows: TGCGCCAGCAAACCTGGATACAGGGGTTCTAACTATGGCTACACCTTC.

This clone came up once. The chain has TRBV5-6 and TRBJ2-5; 9 bases map to TRBD1. CDR3 size: 13 residues. The J segment lost 7 bases and the V segment lost 2 bases, leaving 3 bases of the junction unmatched. The germline gives CDR1 SGHDT, CDR2 YYEEEE. CDR3 coding DNA: TGTGCCAGCAGCTTTACAGGGGGCTTGACCCAGTACTTC. Protein product: CASSFTGGLTQYF.

The genes are TRBV12-3 or TRBV12-4 and TRBJ2-5; D unresolved. This CDR3 has 11 amino acids. The V and J ends lost 6 bases and 5 bases respectively, with 7 bases between them. CDR3 region: CASSRAETQYF. In nucleotides, the CDR3 is TGTGCCAGCAGCCGCGCCGAGACCCAGTACTTC.

Remarks on this clone: The junction departs from germline at one end; a sequencing error may be responsible. The chain employs TRBV5-1 and TRBJ2-1; 7 positions agree with TRBD2. CDR1 is SGHRS and CDR2 is YFSETQ in the germline V gene. This CDR3 is built from 17 residues. The CDR3 protein is CASNPGIGRNSNNEQFF. CDR3 DNA sequence: TGCGCCAGCAACCCGGGGATCGGGAGGAACTCCAACAATGAGCAGTTCTTC.

The chain is built from TRBV5-6 and TRBJ2-5; 8 nucleotides align to TRBD2. V was pared by 3 bases and J by 4 bases, with 8 bases of the junction left unmatched. The CDR3 consists of 15 residues. Germline V gene sequence: CDR1 SGHDT, CDR2 YYEEEE. The CDR3 protein is CASSWGRGGGETQYF. The CDR3 region has the DNA TGTGCCAGCAGCTGGGGCCGGGGGGGCGGAGAGACCCAGTACTTC.

The chain uses TRBV25-1 and TRBJ1-4; TRBD1 agrees at 9 bases. This CDR3 spans 15 amino acids. Germline CDR1 MGHDK, CDR2 SYGVNS. V shed 4 bases and J 14 bases; nucleotides not matched to a gene: 14. The CDR3 nucleotides are TGTGCCAGCAGTGCATCGACAGGGGGTGAGGGCTCGCTGTTTTTT. It specifies CASSASTGGEGSLFF.

This chain connects TRBV14 to TRBJ1-6; 9 bases fit TRBD1. The CDR3 has 14 residues. V lost 6 bases and J lost 10; bases outside the gene matches: 7. In germline, CDR1 is SGHDN, CDR2 FVKESK. In DNA, the CDR3 is TGTGCCAGCAGTCCGACAGGGGGTAGGTCACCCCTCCACTTT. It translates to CASSPTGGRSPLHF.

J is TRBJ2-7 and V is TRBV28, with 9 bases fitting TRBD1. Trimming at V came to 8 bases and at J to 0 bases, leaving 5 bases not matched to a gene. The length of the CDR3 is 14 residues. The germline gives CDR1 MDHEN, CDR2 SYDVKM. Here the CDR3 DNA reads TGTGCCAGCTTCGGGACAGGGAGCTCCTACGAGCAGTACTTC. Its protein is CASFGTGSSYEQYF.

This sequence joins TRBV13 and TRBJ1-1; D might be TRBD1 (5 bases). The germline gives CDR1 PRHDT, CDR2 FYEKMQ (reference sequence). There are 14 residues in the CDR3. Trimming stripped 6 bases from V and 6 bases from J, with 17 bases between. CDR3 nucleotide sequence: TGTGCCAGCAGGCGCCAGCAGGGTAAGCCTGAAGCTTTCTTT. Protein: CASRRQQGKPEAFF. The full variable domain, with the rest looked up from reference TRBV13 and TRBJ1-1, is AAGVIQSPRHLIKEKRETATLKCYPIPRHDTVYWYQQGPGQDPQFLISFYEKMQSDKGSIPDRFSAQQFSDYHSELNMSSLELGDSALYFCASRRQQGKPEAFFGQGTRLTVV.

The rearrangement uses TRBV6-5 and TRBJ1-2; 7 nucleotides line up with TRBD1. The CDR3 runs to 14 residues. The J segment lost 1 base and the V segment lost 5 bases, leaving 4 bases of the junction unmatched. Per the germline V gene, CDR1 is MNHEY and CDR2 is SVGAGI. CDR3 sequence (DNA): TGTGCCAGCAGTAAGGGACAGTTTAACTATGGCTACACCTTC. Its protein is CASSKGQFNYGYTF.